A selection of T cell receptor beta chains follows, all from one sample in a study of blood T cell repertoires in COVID-19. Data came from immunoSEQ multiplex PCR; TCRdb stores just in-frame clones and leaves some out. This table has around 70,000 clones, around four fifths appearing once. What was sequenced was peripheral blood. The source is a human donor in a cohort sampled during active COVID-19. Both conserved end residues are part of each CDR3. Each record gives: J gene, D gene, V gene, clone size, CDR3 length, CDR3 protein, CDR3 DNA. D genes are given only for firm matches. Clone sizes are given selectively: once, few, many, or a class where the clone is expanded.

J gene: TRBJ1-4; D gene: .; V gene: TRBV15; clone size: .; CDR3 length: 15; CDR3 protein: CATSRDLAPNEKLFF; CDR3 DNA: TGTGCCACCAGCAGAGATCTGGCCCCAAATGAAAAACTGTTTTTT
J gene: TRBJ1-1; D gene: TRBD1; V gene: TRBV15; clone size: .; CDR3 length: 17; CDR3 protein: CATSTGGGQGRNTEAFF; CDR3 DNA: TGTGCCACCAGCACAGGCGGAGGACAGGGCCGGAACACTGAAGCTTTCTTT
J gene: TRBJ2-7; D gene: .; V gene: TRBV4-3; clone size: .; CDR3 length: 14; CDR3 protein: CASSQDRGLYEQYF; CDR3 DNA: TGCGCCAGCAGCCAAGATCGGGGACTCTACGAGCAGTACTTC
J gene: TRBJ2-5; D gene: .; V gene: TRBV5-1; clone size: .; CDR3 length: 13; CDR3 protein: CASSLLVQETQYF; CDR3 DNA: TGCGCCAGCAGCTTGTTAGTACAGGAGACCCAGTACTTC
J gene: TRBJ2-2; D gene: .; V gene: TRBV15; clone size: .; CDR3 length: 13; CDR3 protein: CASQETNTGELFF; CDR3 DNA: TGTGCCAGCCAGGAAACGAACACCGGGGAGCTGTTTTTT
J gene: TRBJ1-2; D gene: .; V gene: TRBV4-2; clone size: .; CDR3 length: 13; CDR3 protein: CASSQERAYGYTF; CDR3 DNA: TGTGCCAGCAGCCAAGAGCGGGCTTATGGCTACACCTTC
J gene: TRBJ1-4; D gene: TRBD1; V gene: TRBV7-2; clone size: .; CDR3 length: 14; CDR3 protein: CASSLDRNNEKLFF; CDR3 DNA: TGTGCCAGCAGCTTGGACAGGAATAATGAAAAACTGTTTTTT
J gene: TRBJ2-7; D gene: .; V gene: TRBV23-1; clone size: .; CDR3 length: 16; CDR3 protein: CASSQSTPRSSYEQYF; CDR3 DNA: TGCGCCAGCAGTCAATCGACCCCGAGGAGCTCCTACGAGCAGTACTTC
J gene: TRBJ2-3; D gene: .; V gene: TRBV5-1; clone size: .; CDR3 length: 15; CDR3 protein: CASSKRQASTDTQYF; CDR3 DNA: TGCGCCAGCAGCAAGCGACAGGCCAGCACAGATACGCAGTATTTT
J gene: TRBJ2-5; D gene: .; V gene: TRBV4-2; clone size: .; CDR3 length: 13; CDR3 protein: CASSQDGRTGQYF; CDR3 DNA: TGTGCCAGCAGCCAAGACGGTCGAACGGGCCAGTACTTC
J gene: TRBJ1-1; D gene: TRBD1; V gene: TRBV2; clone size: once; CDR3 length: 14; CDR3 protein: CASSADRGRAEAFF; CDR3 DNA: TGTGCCAGCAGTGCGGACAGGGGGCGGGCTGAAGCTTTCTTT
J gene: TRBJ1-1; D gene: TRBD1; V gene: TRBV13; clone size: .; CDR3 length: 15; CDR3 protein: CASSGSDRGNTEAFF; CDR3 DNA: TGTGCCAGCAGCGGGTCGGACAGGGGGAACACTGAAGCTTTCTTT
J gene: TRBJ2-7; D gene: TRBD2; V gene: TRBV7-2; clone size: .; CDR3 length: 14; CDR3 protein: CASSLVAGVNEQYF; CDR3 DNA: TGTGCCAGCAGCTTAGTAGCGGGAGTTAACGAGCAGTACTTC
J gene: TRBJ1-6; D gene: .; V gene: TRBV7-9; clone size: .; CDR3 length: 13; CDR3 protein: CASSLDRGSPLHF; CDR3 DNA: TGTGCCAGCAGCTTAGATAGGGGCTCACCCCTCCACTTT
J gene: TRBJ2-7; D gene: .; V gene: TRBV6-5; clone size: .; CDR3 length: 14; CDR3 protein: CASREGPPPYEQYF; CDR3 DNA: TGTGCCAGCAGAGAGGGCCCACCCCCCTACGAGCAGTACTTC
J gene: TRBJ2-7; D gene: TRBD2; V gene: TRBV6-5; clone size: .; CDR3 length: 12; CDR3 protein: CASSRREDEQYF; CDR3 DNA: TGTGCCAGCAGTAGACGGGAGGACGAGCAGTACTTC
J gene: TRBJ1-5; D gene: TRBD1; V gene: TRBV20-1; clone size: few; CDR3 length: 15; CDR3 protein: CSASRGTGDHQPQHF; CDR3 DNA: TGCAGTGCTAGTAGGGGGACAGGGGATCATCAGCCCCAGCATTTT
J gene: TRBJ1-5; D gene: TRBD1; V gene: TRBV2; clone size: once; CDR3 length: 14; CDR3 protein: CASNQDRSNQPQHF; CDR3 DNA: TGTGCCAGCAATCAGGACAGGAGCAATCAGCCCCAGCATTTT
J gene: TRBJ2-7; D gene: TRBD1; V gene: TRBV19; clone size: .; CDR3 length: 14; CDR3 protein: CASSVGTGVNEQYF; CDR3 DNA: TGTGCCAGTAGTGTTGGGACAGGGGTCAACGAGCAGTACTTC
J gene: TRBJ2-2; D gene: TRBD2; V gene: TRBV5-5; clone size: few; CDR3 length: 17; CDR3 protein: CASSQTSGSLRAGELFF; CDR3 DNA: TGTGCCAGCAGCCAGACTAGCGGGAGTCTCAGGGCCGGGGAGCTGTTTTTT
J gene: TRBJ2-7; D gene: TRBD2; V gene: TRBV4-2; clone size: .; CDR3 length: 14; CDR3 protein: CASSQLAGEYEQYF; CDR3 DNA: TGTGCCAGCAGCCAACTCGCGGGAGAATACGAGCAGTACTTC
J gene: TRBJ1-5; D gene: TRBD1; V gene: TRBV28; clone size: .; CDR3 length: 14; CDR3 protein: CASSGQEINQPQHF; CDR3 DNA: TGTGCCAGCAGCGGACAGGAGATCAATCAGCCCCAGCATTTT
J gene: TRBJ1-1; D gene: TRBD1; V gene: TRBV19; clone size: .; CDR3 length: 13; CDR3 protein: CASSSNRGTEAFF; CDR3 DNA: TGTGCCAGTAGTAGTAACAGGGGGACTGAAGCTTTCTTT
J gene: TRBJ1-1; D gene: .; V gene: TRBV4-1; clone size: .; CDR3 length: 15; CDR3 protein: CASSPNRERTTEAFF; CDR3 DNA: TGCGCCAGCAGCCCCAACAGGGAGAGGACCACTGAAGCTTTCTTT
J gene: TRBJ2-7; D gene: TRBD1; V gene: TRBV2; clone size: .; CDR3 length: 16; CDR3 protein: CASHELKLGGPYEQYF; CDR3 DNA: TGTGCCAGCCACGAGTTGAAACTAGGGGGCCCCTACGAGCAGTACTTC
J gene: TRBJ1-6; D gene: TRBD1; V gene: TRBV7-9; clone size: few; CDR3 length: 14; CDR3 protein: CASSPTGFNSPLHF; CDR3 DNA: TGTGCCAGCAGCCCGACAGGGTTTAATTCACCCCTCCACTTT
J gene: TRBJ1-5; D gene: .; V gene: TRBV6-6; clone size: .; CDR3 length: 13; CDR3 protein: CASSYDRNQPQHF; CDR3 DNA: TGTGCCAGCAGTTACGACAGGAATCAGCCCCAGCATTTT
J gene: TRBJ1-6; D gene: .; V gene: TRBV5-4; clone size: .; CDR3 length: 15; CDR3 protein: CASSLGGISNSPLHF; CDR3 DNA: TGTGCCAGCAGCTTAGGGGGAATAAGTAATTCACCCCTCCACTTT
J gene: TRBJ2-4; D gene: TRBD2; V gene: TRBV19; clone size: .; CDR3 length: 15; CDR3 protein: CASSTGGLAGVIQYF; CDR3 DNA: TGTGCCAGTAGTACCGGAGGACTAGCGGGAGTCATTCAGTACTTC
J gene: TRBJ1-6; D gene: .; V gene: TRBV4-1; clone size: once; CDR3 length: 15; CDR3 protein: CASSQDQIGISPLHF; CDR3 DNA: TGCGCCAGCAGCCAAGACCAGATCGGGATCTCACCCCTCCACTTT
J gene: TRBJ2-7; D gene: .; V gene: TRBV27; clone size: .; CDR3 length: 13; CDR3 protein: CASSLGSYYEQYF; CDR3 DNA: TGTGCCAGCAGTTTGGGCAGTTACTACGAGCAGTACTTC
J gene: TRBJ1-5; D gene: .; V gene: TRBV9; clone size: .; CDR3 length: 15; CDR3 protein: CASSVEGSSNQPQHF; CDR3 DNA: TGTGCCAGCAGCGTAGAAGGGAGTTCCAATCAGCCCCAGCATTTT
J gene: TRBJ1-5; D gene: TRBD1; V gene: TRBV6-2/TRBV6-3; clone size: .; CDR3 length: 16; CDR3 protein: CASSQDRPYSNQPQHF; CDR3 DNA: TGTGCCAGCAGCCAGGACAGGCCCTATAGCAATCAGCCCCAGCATTTT
J gene: TRBJ1-1; D gene: TRBD1; V gene: TRBV19; clone size: few; CDR3 length: 14; CDR3 protein: CASSITGADTEAFF; CDR3 DNA: TGTGCCAGTAGTATAACAGGGGCGGACACTGAAGCTTTCTTT
J gene: TRBJ2-7; D gene: .; V gene: TRBV30; clone size: .; CDR3 length: 13; CDR3 protein: CAWSKDSSYEQYF; CDR3 DNA: TGTGCCTGGAGTAAAGACAGCTCCTACGAGCAGTACTTC
J gene: TRBJ2-5; D gene: TRBD2; V gene: TRBV11-2; clone size: .; CDR3 length: 14; CDR3 protein: CASSPSGRKKTQYF; CDR3 DNA: TGTGCCAGCAGCCCTAGCGGGAGGAAGAAGACCCAGTACTTC
J gene: TRBJ2-5; D gene: TRBD1; V gene: TRBV5-5; clone size: .; CDR3 length: 13; CDR3 protein: CASSRQGKETQYF; CDR3 DNA: TGTGCCAGCAGCCGACAGGGGAAAGAGACCCAGTACTTC
J gene: TRBJ1-4; D gene: .; V gene: TRBV4-3; clone size: .; CDR3 length: 15; CDR3 protein: CASSQDRQGWEKLFF; CDR3 DNA: TGCGCCAGCAGCCAAGATAGGCAGGGTTGGGAAAAACTGTTTTTT
J gene: TRBJ1-1; D gene: .; V gene: TRBV10-3; clone size: .; CDR3 length: 14; CDR3 protein: CAISDTGGDTEAFF; CDR3 DNA: TGTGCCATCAGTGATACGGGGGGGGACACTGAAGCTTTCTTT
J gene: TRBJ2-7; D gene: .; V gene: TRBV18; clone size: .; CDR3 length: 14; CDR3 protein: CASSPPRNSYEQYF; CDR3 DNA: TGTGCCAGCTCACCACCCAGGAACTCCTACGAGCAGTACTTC
J gene: TRBJ1-6; D gene: .; V gene: TRBV18; clone size: many; CDR3 length: 16; CDR3 protein: CASSPPVSRGNSPLHF; CDR3 DNA: TGTGCCAGCTCACCACCGGTCAGCCGCGGGAATTCACCCCTCCACTTT
J gene: TRBJ2-1; D gene: TRBD2; V gene: TRBV28; clone size: .; CDR3 length: 12; CDR3 protein: CASSRLAGEQFF; CDR3 DNA: TGTGCCAGCAGTCGACTAGCAGGTGAGCAGTTCTTC
J gene: TRBJ2-1; D gene: TRBD2; V gene: TRBV27; clone size: .; CDR3 length: 15; CDR3 protein: CASSWTSGGHNEQFF; CDR3 DNA: TGTGCCAGCAGTTGGACTAGCGGGGGACACAATGAGCAGTTCTTC
J gene: TRBJ2-2; D gene: .; V gene: TRBV7-3; clone size: .; CDR3 length: 14; CDR3 protein: CASKHRGNTGELFF; CDR3 DNA: TGTGCCAGCAAACACCGGGGGAACACCGGGGAGCTGTTTTTT
J gene: TRBJ2-7; D gene: TRBD1; V gene: TRBV28; clone size: few; CDR3 length: 14; CDR3 protein: CASRSGTVGYEQYF; CDR3 DNA: TGTGCCAGCAGATCCGGGACAGTGGGCTACGAGCAGTACTTC
J gene: TRBJ2-7; D gene: TRBD1; V gene: TRBV28; clone size: .; CDR3 length: 14; CDR3 protein: CASSGLDRVYEQYF; CDR3 DNA: TGTGCCAGCAGTGGTCTCGACAGGGTCTACGAGCAGTACTTC
J gene: TRBJ2-3; D gene: TRBD1; V gene: TRBV28; clone size: once; CDR3 length: 16; CDR3 protein: CASSPRTGLGSDTQYF; CDR3 DNA: TGTGCCAGCAGTCCTCGGACAGGGCTAGGGTCAGATACGCAGTATTTT
J gene: TRBJ1-4; D gene: TRBD1; V gene: TRBV25-1; clone size: .; CDR3 length: 16; CDR3 protein: CASSEHTGALSEKLFF; CDR3 DNA: TGTGCCAGCAGTGAACACACAGGGGCCCTTAGTGAAAAACTGTTTTTT
J gene: TRBJ1-5; D gene: .; V gene: TRBV28; clone size: .; CDR3 length: 12; CDR3 protein: CASSLLDQPQHF; CDR3 DNA: TGTGCCAGCAGCCTTTTAGATCAGCCCCAGCATTTT
J gene: TRBJ2-7; D gene: TRBD2; V gene: TRBV20-1; clone size: .; CDR3 length: 16; CDR3 protein: CSASDWGVAGSYEQYF; CDR3 DNA: TGCAGTGCTAGTGATTGGGGTGTAGCGGGAAGCTACGAGCAGTACTTC
J gene: TRBJ2-1; D gene: TRBD2; V gene: TRBV11-3; clone size: .; CDR3 length: 15; CDR3 protein: CASSFGGRGDHEQFF; CDR3 DNA: TGTGCCAGCAGCTTTGGCGGGAGAGGCGACCATGAGCAGTTCTTC
J gene: TRBJ2-7; D gene: .; V gene: TRBV27; clone size: .; CDR3 length: 16; CDR3 protein: CASRLGGTASSYEQYF; CDR3 DNA: TGTGCCAGCAGGTTAGGGGGGACAGCCAGCTCCTACGAGCAGTACTTC
J gene: TRBJ2-1; D gene: TRBD2; V gene: TRBV5-1; clone size: .; CDR3 length: 15; CDR3 protein: CASSERGLAANEQFF; CDR3 DNA: TGCGCCAGCAGCGAAAGGGGACTAGCAGCGAATGAGCAGTTCTTC
J gene: TRBJ2-7; D gene: .; V gene: TRBV7-2; clone size: .; CDR3 length: 13; CDR3 protein: CASSLDGAGEQYF; CDR3 DNA: TGTGCCAGCAGCTTAGATGGGGCTGGGGAGCAGTACTTC
J gene: TRBJ2-3; D gene: .; V gene: TRBV6-6; clone size: .; CDR3 length: 15; CDR3 protein: CASSDLSGVPDTQYF; CDR3 DNA: TGTGCCAGCAGTGACCTATCCGGGGTCCCAGATACGCAGTATTTT